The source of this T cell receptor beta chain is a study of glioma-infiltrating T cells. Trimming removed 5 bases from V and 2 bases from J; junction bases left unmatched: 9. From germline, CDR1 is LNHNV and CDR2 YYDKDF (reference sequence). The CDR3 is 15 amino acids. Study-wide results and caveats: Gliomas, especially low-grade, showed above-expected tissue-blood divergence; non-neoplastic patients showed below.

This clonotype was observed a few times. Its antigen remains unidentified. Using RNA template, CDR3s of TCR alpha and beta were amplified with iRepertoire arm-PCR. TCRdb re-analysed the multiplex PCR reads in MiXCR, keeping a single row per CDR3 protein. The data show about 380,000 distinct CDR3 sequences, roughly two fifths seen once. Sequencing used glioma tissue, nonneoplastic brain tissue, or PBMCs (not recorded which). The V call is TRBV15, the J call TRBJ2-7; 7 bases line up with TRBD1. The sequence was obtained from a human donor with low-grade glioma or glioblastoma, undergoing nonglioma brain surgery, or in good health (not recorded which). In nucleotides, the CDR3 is TGTGCCACCAGCTCCCGCCGGGACAGCGCCTACGAGCAGTACTTC. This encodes CATSSRRDSAYEQYF.